The 24 T cell receptor beta chains given below trace back to one sample, sequenced in a study. The sorted Tregs were CD4+CD25+CD127-/low cells. TCRdb re-derived calls from the 5' RACE reads in MiXCR, one entry per CDR3 protein. The table has about 43,000 distinct CDR3 sequences, approximately 23% seen once; the top ten hold approximately 4.5%. The sequenced sample consisted of Tregs sorted from a lymph node. These TCRs come from a female donor with breast cancer.

This clonotype has more than one count but fewer than ten. The chain combines TRBV9 with TRBJ2-7; a possible D gene is TRBD2 (5 bases). Looked up from germline, CDR1 is SGDLS and CDR2 is YYNGEE. The CDR3 loop spans 15 amino acids. V dropped 4 bases and J dropped 5 bases, with 19 bases sitting between them. The CDR3 sequence is CASSPRSGKTHEQYF. In nucleotides, the CDR3 is TGTGCCAGCAGCCCCCGCTCGGGAAAAACCCACGAGCAGTACTTC.

V is TRBV2 and J is TRBJ1-2; weak D call: TRBD1 (5 bases). Germline V gene lookup returns CDR1 SNHLY and CDR2 FYNNEI. This CDR3 comprises 13 residues. V was trimmed by 4 bases and J by 5 bases, leaving 11 bases between them. This CDR3 is CASSVGARYGYTF. CDR3 nucleotide sequence: TGTGCCAGCAGTGTAGGGGCGCGGTATGGCTACACCTTC.

Ten or more counts support this clonotype. The rearrangement uses TRBV4-1 and TRBJ2-7; no clear D gene. V lost 1 base to trimming and J lost 2 bases, with 12 bases between them. This CDR3 has 15 amino acids. Germline values: CDR1 MGHRA, CDR2 YSYEKL. The CDR3 loop reads CASSQVLDGPYEQYF. DNA for the CDR3: TGCGCCAGCAGCCAAGTGTTGGACGGGCCCTACGAGCAGTACTTC.

This sequence joins TRBV27 and TRBJ1-1; 11 bases are a match to TRBD1. Germline loops: CDR1 MNHEY, CDR2 SMNVEV (reference sequence). The CDR3 is 15 residues long. The V and J ends lost 3 bases and 1 base, in that order; junction bases with no gene match: 1. CDR3 nucleotide sequence: TGTGCCAGCAGTTTCGGGACAGGGGGGAACACTGAAGCTTTCTTT. Its translation is CASSFGTGGNTEAFF.

The chain couples TRBV6-5 to TRBJ2-1; 11 positions match TRBD2. V lost 7 bases and J lost 8; bases outside the gene matches: 4. The length of the CDR3 is 13 residues. Germline assignment: CDR1 MNHEY and CDR2 SVGAGI. The CDR3 spells CASNLAGGHEQFF. CDR3 DNA sequence: TGTGCCAGCAATCTAGCGGGAGGCCATGAGCAGTTCTTC.

There are many counts of this clonotype. This sequence joins TRBV4-1 and TRBJ2-1; tentatively, D is TRBD1 (6 bases). Per germline, CDR1 MGHRA and CDR2 YSYEKL. Trimming stripped 0 bases from V and 12 bases from J, with 18 bases between. The CDR3 runs to 15 residues. The CDR3 DNA reads as TGCGCCAGCAGCCAAGACCCGGACAGCGCTACGGGGCAGTTCTTC. This translates into CASSQDPDSATGQFF.

This clonotype was recorded at least ten times. The CDR3 reads CASSSISYQETQYF. CDR3 coding DNA: TGTGCCAGCAGTTCGATTTCGTATCAAGAGACCCAGTACTTC. The rearrangement joins TRBV27 to TRBJ2-5; no definite D call. Deletions cut 4 bases from V and 2 bases from J, with 11 bases between. Germline CDR1 reads MNHEY; CDR2 reads SMNVEV (reference sequence). The CDR3 is 14 residues long.

This clonotype qualifies as large. This sequence joins TRBV6-2 or TRBV6-3 and TRBJ2-1, with 11 bases aligning to TRBD2. Germline values: CDR1 MNHEY, CDR2 SVGEGT. V lost 0 bases to trimming and J lost 7 bases; unmatched junction nucleotides: 17. The CDR3 is made up of 20 amino acids. The CDR3 DNA follows: TGTGCCAGCAGTTACTCGATTCTGGGACTAGCGGTTCATTATCGGAATGAGCAGTTCTTC. Translated, it gives CASSYSILGLAVHYRNEQFF.

This clonotype was recorded once. Since a much larger clone is just one base distant, this may be a read error. This sequence joins TRBV7-2 and TRBJ2-7; 8 bases line up with TRBD1. The germline CDR1 and CDR2 sequences are SGHTA and FQGNSA. The CDR3 extends over 15 amino acids. CDR3 region: CASSPTDRAVYEQCF. The CDR3 region has the DNA TGTGCCAGCAGCCCAACGGACAGGGCGGTCTACGAGCAGTGCTTC.

This clonotype was seen a handful of times. The chain carries TRBV4-2 and TRBJ2-7, with TRBD2 matching 8 bases. Per the germline V gene, CDR1 is LGHNA and CDR2 is YNFKEQ. This CDR3 has 16 residues. The J segment lost 0 bases and the V segment lost 0 bases, leaving 4 bases of the junction unmatched. CDR3 nucleotides: TGTGCCAGCAGCCAAGATTACGGGACTAGCTCCTACGAGCAGTACTTC. Protein product: CASSQDYGTSSYEQYF.

On this clonotype itself: At one end the junction does not follow the germline gene, possibly because of a read error. The chain uses TRBV5-1 and TRBJ2-1, with D perhaps given as TRBD1 or TRBD2 (5 bases each). Germline CDR1 and CDR2: SGHRS and YFSETQ. This CDR3 has 16 amino acids. The CDR3 bases are TGCGCCGGCAGCTTGGAATTTTCAGGGACCCTCAATGAGCAGTTCTTC. Translated: CAGSLEFSGTLNEQFF.

The CDR3: CASSSPGQENGYTF. The DNA of the CDR3 is TGTGCCAGCAGTTCGCCGGGACAGGAGAATGGCTACACCTTC. The chain uses TRBV27 and TRBJ1-2, with 8 nucleotides matching TRBD1. Germline-derived CDR1 and CDR2 are MNHEY and SMNVEV (reference sequence). The V and J ends lost 4 bases and 6 bases, in that order; junction bases with no gene match: 7. The CDR3 has 14 residues.

This clonotype was counted between two and nine times. This chain uses TRBV5-1 with TRBJ1-5, with D unclear. The CDR3 totals 14 residues. Germline V gene lookup returns CDR1 SGHRS and CDR2 YFSETQ. Trimming pared 0 bases from V and 4 bases from J, leaving 8 bases between. CDR3 nucleotides: TGCGCCAGCAGCTTGGATACAGAGAATCAGCCCCAGCATTTT. Protein: CASSLDTENQPQHF.

The chain recombines TRBV2 with TRBJ2-3; no definite D call. V lost 7 bases and J 0 bases, leaving 11 bases between the germline ends. CDR1 SNHLY and CDR2 FYNNEI come from the germline V gene. The CDR3 sequence is 14 residues long. Written as DNA, the CDR3 is TGTGCCAGCAAAGATTTCTCTAGCACAGATACGCAGTATTTT. Protein product: CASKDFSSTDTQYF. Full variable domain (rest looked up from reference TRBV2 and TRBJ2-3): EPEVTQTPSHQVTQMGQEVILRCVPISNHLYFYWYRQILGQKVEFLVSFYNNEISEKSEIFDDQFSVERPDGSNFTLKIRSTKLEDSAMYFCASKDFSSTDTQYFGPGTRLTVL.

This clonotype is labeled medium-sized (0.01 to 0.1%). The genes are TRBV7-3 and TRBJ1-2; D remains ambiguous. The V end was cut by 9 bases, the J end by 7 bases, with 6 bases between. In germline, CDR1 is SGHTA, CDR2 FQGTGA. The CDR3 has 9 amino acids. CDR3 DNA sequence: TGTGCCAGGGGTGGTGGCTACACCTTC. Amino acids: CARGGGYTF.

The rearrangement joins TRBV7-3 to TRBJ2-7, with D perhaps TRBD2 (5 bases). The CDR3 loop spans 15 amino acids. The germline V and J ends were trimmed by 5 bases and 3 bases, with 17 bases remaining between them. Germline V gene sequence: CDR1 SGHTA, CDR2 FQGTGA. The CDR3 coding sequence is TGTGCCAGCAGCCAGGACGGAGGCCCCTTCTACGAGCAGTACTTC. Translated: CASSQDGGPFYEQYF.

The chain couples TRBV7-8 to TRBJ2-1; D may correspond to TRBD1 or TRBD2 (5 bases each). This CDR3 region has 17 residues. The V gene lost 0 bases and the J gene lost 0 bases, with 12 bases spanning the gap. Germline V CDR1 and CDR2: SGHVS, FQNEAQ. This CDR3 reads CASSLAGTDPSYNEQFF. CDR3 sequence (DNA): TGTGCCAGCAGCTTAGCCGGGACGGACCCCTCCTACAATGAGCAGTTCTTC.

This clonotype showed up just a few times. The rearrangement uses TRBV7-9 and TRBJ1-1; possibly TRBD1 for D (5 bases). The CDR3 is 15 amino acids. Trimming stripped 0 bases from V and 6 bases from J, with 14 bases between. CDR1 and CDR2 (germline): SEHNR, FQNEAQ (reference sequence). The CDR3 is CASSLASGAMAEAFF. The DNA of the CDR3 is TGTGCCAGCAGCTTAGCAAGTGGGGCAATGGCTGAAGCTTTCTTT. The whole variable domain, remainder taken from reference TRBV7-9 and TRBJ1-1, is DTGVSQNPRHKITKRGQNVTFRCDPISEHNRLYWYRQTLGQGPEFLTYFQNEAQLEKSRLLSDRFSAERPKGSFSTLEIQRTEQGDSAMYLCASSLASGAMAEAFFGQGTRLTVV.

There are a few counts of this clonotype. The V and J genes are TRBV6-1 and TRBJ2-3, with a weak D call TRBD2 (5 bases). Per the germline V gene, CDR1 is MNHNS and CDR2 is SASEGT. V was shortened by 6 bases and J by 3 bases, with 19 bases between the two germline ends. The CDR3 covers 16 residues. The chain's CDR3 is CASRGRGRPGTDTQYF. CDR3 DNA sequence: TGTGCCAGCAGGGGGAGAGGGAGACCGGGGACAGATACGCAGTATTTT.

This clonotype was seen only a few times. This chain uses TRBV7-9 with TRBJ1-1; D may be TRBD1 (5 bases). Deletions cut 4 bases from V and 1 base from J, with 16 bases between. Germline V gene sequence: CDR1 SEHNR, CDR2 FQNEAQ (reference sequence). The CDR3 sequence is 16 residues long. CDR3 loop: CASSSRPSGGNTEAFF. The CDR3 DNA reads as TGTGCCAGCAGCTCACGCCCTTCGGGGGGGAACACTGAAGCTTTCTTT. Full variable domain (remainder filled in from reference TRBV7-9 and TRBJ1-1): DTGVSQNPRHKITKRGQNVTFRCDPISEHNRLYWYRQTLGQGPEFLTYFQNEAQLEKSRLLSDRFSAERPKGSFSTLEIQRTEQGDSAMYLCASSSRPSGGNTEAFFGQGTRLTVV.

This clonotype was found a few times. The rearrangement links TRBV20-1 to TRBJ1-4; D is possibly TRBD1 (6 bases). With 2 bases removed from V and 3 bases from J, the gap between germline ends came to 10 bases. The CDR3 is made up of 14 amino acids. CDR1 and CDR2 from the germline V gene are DFQATT and SNEGSKA (reference sequence). The CDR3 coding sequence is TGCAGTGCTAGATCCGGACAGTCTAATGAAAAACTGTTTTTT. Its protein is CSARSGQSNEKLFF.

In its sample, this clonotype ranks as medium-sized. The rearrangement uses TRBV5-1 and TRBJ2-1; D not certain. Trimming removed 0 bases at V and 2 bases at J, with 6 bases between. The CDR3 consists of 14 residues. Germline values: CDR1 SGHRS, CDR2 YFSETQ. The CDR3 DNA follows: TGCGCCAGCAGCTTGGCTTGGCCCTACAATGAGCAGTTCTTC. Translated: CASSLAWPYNEQFF.

Of note for this clonotype: One end of the junction is discordant with germline, which a read error may explain. The chain couples TRBV7-3 to TRBJ2-1, with 12 nucleotides matching TRBD2. Germline CDR1 and CDR2: SGHTA and FQGTGA. The CDR3 consists of 15 residues. DNA for the CDR3: TGTGCCGGCAGCTCGACTAGCGGGGGACGGAATGAGCAGTTCTTC. This translates into CAGSSTSGGRNEQFF. The full variable domain, in which reference TRBV7-3 and TRBJ2-1 provide the parts outside the CDR3, is GAGVSQTPSNKVTEKGKYVELRCDPISGHTALYWYRQSLGQGPEFLIYFQGTGAADDSGLPNDRFFAVRPEGSVSTLKIQRTERGDSAVYLCAGSSTSGGRNEQFFGPGTRLTVL.

The chain combines TRBV5-5 with TRBJ1-5, with no clear D. V was shortened by 2 bases and J by 6 bases, with 15 bases between the two germline ends. Germline values: CDR1 SGHKS, CDR2 YYEKEE (reference sequence). This CDR3 has 15 amino acids. In DNA form, the CDR3 reads TGTGCCAGCAGCTTTTCAACAAGGAGCTCTCAGCCCCAGCATTTT. It codes for CASSFSTRSSQPQHF. The full variable domain, in which reference TRBV5-5 and TRBJ1-5 provide the parts outside the CDR3, is DAGVTQSPTHLIKTRGQQVTLRCSPISGHKSVSWYQQVLGQGPQFIFQYYEKEERGRGNFPDRFSARQFPNYSSELNVNALLLGDSALYLCASSFSTRSSQPQHFGDGTRLSIL.